These 29 T cell receptor beta chains originate from one sample sequenced in a study of T cell responses to AZD1222 COVID-19 vaccine. TCRdb's copy holds only in-frame clones and misses some; the assay was immunoSEQ multiplex PCR. The profile shows about 120,000 clones, 87% of them singletons. The sequencing here drew on peripheral blood, taken on day 0 of AZD1222 vaccination. The origin of the receptors is an adult in good health.

V is TRBV5-8 and J is TRBJ1-1; 7 nucleotides match TRBD1. J was trimmed by 0 bases and V by 6 bases; bases with no gene match: 17. The CDR3 sequence is 18 residues long. Germline V gene sequence: CDR1 SGHTS, CDR2 YDEGEE. Written as DNA, the CDR3 is TGTGCCAGCACCACGACAGGGTATGCCCCGATAATGAACACTGAAGCTTTCTTT. Its translation is CASTTTGYAPIMNTEAFF.

J is TRBJ1-3 and V is TRBV2, with 7 bases identical to TRBD1. The V and J ends lost 6 bases and 2 bases, in that order; junction bases with no gene match: 7. CDR3 length: 15 amino acids. The germline gives CDR1 SNHLY, CDR2 FYNNEI. CDR3: CASRGVGTAGNTIYF. In DNA form, the CDR3 reads TGTGCCAGCAGAGGGGTAGGGACAGCTGGAAACACCATATATTTT.

The V and J genes are TRBV7-2 and TRBJ2-5; no firm D call. The germline V gene encodes CDR1 SGHTA and CDR2 FQGNSA. This CDR3 comprises 15 residues. With 1 base removed from V and 5 bases from J, the gap between germline ends came to 14 bases. CDR3 protein: CASSLDVGTRETQYF. DNA for the CDR3: TGTGCCAGCAGCTTAGATGTGGGTACCCGTGAGACCCAGTACTTC.

This chain connects TRBV28 to TRBJ2-5, with TRBD2 matching over 10 bases. Germline values: CDR1 MDHEN, CDR2 SYDVKM. This CDR3 comprises 17 residues. V was pared by 6 bases and J by 3 bases, with 13 bases of the junction left unmatched. The CDR3 sequence: CASSHSGTSVKKETQYF. The CDR3 DNA reads as TGTGCCAGCAGCCACTCCGGGACTAGCGTGAAAAAAGAGACCCAGTACTTC. Full variable domain (missing parts from reference TRBV28 and TRBJ2-5): DVKVTQSSRYLVKRTGEKVFLECVQDMDHENMFWYRQDPGLGLRLIYFSYDVKMKEKGDIPEGYSVSREKKERFSLILESASTNQTSMYLCASSHSGTSVKKETQYFGPGTRLLVL.

V gene TRBV5-1 combines with J gene TRBJ1-1; D possibly corresponds to TRBD1 (5 bases). Germline loops: CDR1 SGHRS, CDR2 YFSETQ. Trimming removed 0 bases from V and 4 bases from J, with 10 bases in between. The CDR3 sequence is 14 residues long. CDR3 DNA: TGCGCCAGCAGCTTGGCCTGGGGGTTCACTGAAGCTTTCTTT. This sequence encodes CASSLAWGFTEAFF.

The V and J genes are TRBV6-5 and TRBJ2-2; TRBD1 is a possible D gene (6 bases). The germline V and J ends were trimmed by 0 bases and 7 bases, with 9 bases remaining between them. The CDR3 is 14 residues long. Germline CDR1 reads MNHEY; CDR2 reads SVGAGI. The DNA of the CDR3 is TGTGCCAGCAGTTACTCCAGGGGTGGCGGGGAGCTGTTTTTT. It translates to CASSYSRGGGELFF.

Turning to this clone: This same CDR3 is encoded by further DNA sequences in the sample. The genes are TRBV9 and TRBJ1-2; 8 bases are shared with TRBD1. Germline assignment: CDR1 SGDLS and CDR2 YYNGEE. Trimming took 4 bases from V and 8 from J; bases not matched to a gene: 4. This CDR3 has 12 amino acids. CDR3 region: CASSPGQGGYTF. In DNA form, the CDR3 reads TGTGCCAGCAGCCCCGGACAGGGCGGCTACACCTTC.

The genes are TRBV30 and TRBJ1-2; the D is unclear. CDR3 length: 12 amino acids. Per germline, CDR1 GTSNPN and CDR2 SVGIG (reference sequence). V was pared by 0 bases and J by 4 bases, with 6 bases between. The CDR3 sequence: CAWSVVSYGYTF. The CDR3 DNA reads as TGTGCCTGGAGTGTAGTGAGCTATGGCTACACCTTC.

The chain combines TRBV30 with TRBJ2-7; D possibly corresponds to TRBD2 (7 bases). CDR3 length: 13 amino acids. The germline V gene encodes CDR1 GTSNPN and CDR2 SVGIG (reference sequence). V dropped 0 bases and J dropped 7 bases, with 13 bases sitting between them. CDR3 region: CAWSVGGAREQYF. CDR3 DNA sequence: TGTGCCTGGAGTGTAGGGGGGGCACGAGAGCAGTACTTC.

The chain combines TRBV4-1 with TRBJ1-1, with TRBD1 identical over 8 bases. This CDR3 spans 15 amino acids. The V gene end was trimmed by 4 bases and the J gene end by 3 bases; junction bases not matched to a gene: 7. Per the germline V gene, CDR1 is MGHRA and CDR2 is YSYEKL. Here the CDR3 DNA reads TGCGCCAGCAGCCCGAGACAGGGGAGATACACTGAAGCTTTCTTT. Translating gives CASSPRQGRYTEAFF.

The chain recombines TRBV3-1 (or the pseudogene TRBV3-2) with TRBJ1-2, with D perhaps TRBD1 (5 bases). Germline V gene lookup returns CDR1 LGHDT and CDR2 YNNKEL (reference sequence). The CDR3 runs to 15 residues. V was trimmed by 2 bases and J by 8 bases, leaving 18 bases between them. The CDR3, as DNA: TGTGCCAGCAGCCAAAGGAAGCGGGACGGGCGGGGCTACACCTTC. It codes for CASSQRKRDGRGYTF.

This chain uses TRBV2 with TRBJ2-7; no clear D. Per the germline V gene, CDR1 is SNHLY and CDR2 is FYNNEI. With 8 bases removed from V and 0 bases from J, the gap between germline ends came to 8 bases. The CDR3 has 12 residues. The CDR3 DNA is TGTGCCAGCTTCACCAGCTCCTACGAGCAGTACTTC. Translated: CASFTSSYEQYF.

This sequence joins TRBV4-1 and TRBJ2-1; a possible D gene is TRBD2 (5 bases). Germline CDR1 is MGHRA and CDR2 is YSYEKL. This CDR3 comprises 16 residues. V gave up 1 base and J gave up 0 bases, with 10 bases separating them. The DNA for the CDR3 is TGCGCCAGCAGCCAAGGGGCGGGTATCTCCTACAATGAGCAGTTCTTC. This encodes CASSQGAGISYNEQFF.

The chain employs TRBV4-1 and TRBJ2-7, with no clear D. The germline gives CDR1 MGHRA, CDR2 YSYEKL. Between the trimmed V and J ends, which lost 0 bases and 3 bases, there was a span of 12 bases. This CDR3 has 15 residues. The CDR3 DNA reads TGCGCCAGCAGCCAAGACGGCAGGAAAGGCTACGAGCAGTACTTC. As protein: CASSQDGRKGYEQYF.

V and J are TRBV10-3 and TRBJ1-1; TRBD1 aligns across 9 bases. J gave up 5 bases and V 1 base, and 2 bases lay outside the gene matches. CDR1 and CDR2 from the germline V gene are ENHRY and SYGVKD. The CDR3 runs to 14 residues. The CDR3 region is CAISELTGGTEAFF. The CDR3 DNA reads as TGTGCCATCAGTGAGTTGACAGGGGGAACTGAAGCTTTCTTT.

The chain employs TRBV28 and TRBJ1-2, with a tentative D call TRBD1 (5 bases). The germline V gene encodes CDR1 MDHEN and CDR2 SYDVKM. The CDR3 is 15 amino acids. The V end was cut by 6 bases, the J end by 4 bases, with 18 bases between. The CDR3 loop is CASSLGTPRGYGYTF. The DNA of the CDR3 is TGTGCCAGCAGCCTCGGGACTCCGAGGGGCTATGGCTACACCTTC.

V usage is TRBV28 and J usage is TRBJ1-1; maybe TRBD1 (5 bases). The V end lost 7 bases, the J end lost 4 bases, and 13 bases lay between the germline ends. The CDR3 loop spans 13 amino acids. CDR1 is MDHEN, CDR2 SYDVKM, per germline. The CDR3 region is CASMSPRATEAFF. CDR3 nucleotide sequence: TGTGCCAGCATGTCCCCCAGGGCCACTGAAGCTTTCTTT.

The rearrangement joins TRBV5-4 to TRBJ1-1, with D hard to call. Germline CDR1 and CDR2: SGHNT and YYREEE (reference sequence). Trimming removed 1 base from V and 4 bases from J, with 8 bases in between. CDR3 length equals 13 residues. The chain's CDR3 is CASSLSTATEAFF. The CDR3 nucleotides are TGTGCCAGCAGCTTGTCCACAGCCACTGAAGCTTTCTTT.

In nucleotides, the CDR3 is TGTGCCAGCAGCCTCATCCAGCTATACAATGAGCAGTTCTTC. This sequence encodes CASSLIQLYNEQFF. The rearrangement links TRBV7-9 to TRBJ2-1; D remains unclear. The CDR3 sequence is 14 residues long. Trimming took 5 bases from V and 4 from J, leaving 12 bases between them. CDR1 SEHNR and CDR2 FQNEAQ come from the germline V gene (reference sequence).

The DNA of the CDR3 is TGTGCCAGTACACAGGGTCAGGACACTGAAGCTTTCTTT. Its translation: CASTQGQDTEAFF. This chain joins TRBV27 and TRBJ1-1; TRBD1 might be the D (6 bases). The CDR3 length is 13 residues. Germline values: CDR1 MNHEY, CDR2 SMNVEV (reference sequence). V gave up 9 bases and J gave up 3 bases, with 14 bases separating them.

This chain links TRBV2 with TRBJ2-1; D ambiguous. Trimming stripped 6 bases from V and 10 bases from J, with 16 bases between. Germline loops: CDR1 SNHLY, CDR2 FYNNEI. CDR3 length: 13 residues. The CDR3 DNA follows: TGTGCCAGCAGGAATCCCCCTTTAGAGGAGCAGTTCTTC. This translates into CASRNPPLEEQFF.

The rearrangement uses TRBV30 and TRBJ1-3; TRBD1 might be the D (5 bases). The CDR3 consists of 15 residues. Germline lookup yields CDR1 GTSNPN and CDR2 SVGIG (reference sequence). Trimming stripped 5 bases from V and 0 bases from J, with 14 bases between. Here the CDR3 reads CAWDHRIFSGNTIYF. The CDR3 DNA follows: TGTGCCTGGGACCACAGGATCTTCTCTGGAAACACCATATATTTT.

A few counts support this clone. The chain couples TRBV30 to TRBJ2-3, with D possibly matching TRBD2 (6 bases). This CDR3 has 15 amino acids. Germline values: CDR1 GTSNPN, CDR2 SVGIG (reference sequence). Trimming left V 3 bases short and J 1 base short, with 14 bases between. The CDR3 reads CAWSPMWEGTDTQYF. For the CDR3, the DNA is TGTGCCTGGAGCCCCATGTGGGAGGGCACAGATACGCAGTATTTT.

The V gene is TRBV6-9, the J gene TRBJ1-6; D remains ambiguous. The CDR3 totals 13 residues. CDR1 is MNHGY and CDR2 is SVAAGI in the germline V gene. The ends were cut back, 8 bases at V and 10 bases at J, with 15 bases in the middle. DNA of the CDR3: TGTGCCAGCGCTGAAGGGATCGGCTCACCCCTCCACTTT. Translation: CASAEGIGSPLHF.

This chain uses TRBV6-4 with TRBJ2-1; 10 nucleotides align to TRBD2. CDR3 length equals 15 residues. The V and J ends lost 2 bases and 7 bases, in that order; junction bases with no gene match: 5. Germline values: CDR1 MRHNA, CDR2 SNTAGT. As DNA, the CDR3 is TGTGCCAGCAGTGACCAAGCGGGAGGGCCGAATGAGCAGTTCTTC. Translation gives CASSDQAGGPNEQFF.

CDR3 sequence (DNA): TGTGCCAGCAGTTTTGCGGGGGGACACAATGAGCAGTTCTTC. This gives the protein CASSFAGGHNEQFF. The genes are TRBV28 and TRBJ2-1; 8 bases are shared with TRBD2. V was pared by 3 bases and J by 5 bases, with 3 bases of the junction left unmatched. Germline V gene data show CDR1 as MDHEN and CDR2 as SYDVKM. The CDR3 sequence is 14 residues long.

The chain links TRBV9 to TRBJ1-1; 8 bases map to TRBD1. Germline V gene data show CDR1 as SGDLS and CDR2 as YYNGEE. The CDR3 extends over 13 amino acids. J was trimmed by 6 bases and V by 3 bases; bases with no gene match: 4. The CDR3 DNA follows: TGTGCCAGCAGCGATATACAGGGGGCTGAAGCTTTCTTT. Its translation: CASSDIQGAEAFF.

V gene TRBV29-1 combines with J gene TRBJ2-3; 9 nucleotides line up with TRBD2. The CDR3 has 17 residues. V shed 7 bases, J shed 0 bases, and the junction held 14 bases outside the gene matches. Germline loops: CDR1 SQVTM, CDR2 ANQGSEA. The CDR3 protein is CSDEQLAGPLSTDTQYF. DNA of the CDR3: TGCAGCGACGAACAGCTAGCGGGACCCCTTAGCACAGATACGCAGTATTTT.

This clone occurred a few times. V gene TRBV2 combines with J gene TRBJ1-1; perhaps TRBD1 as D (6 bases). Germline-derived CDR1 and CDR2 are SNHLY and FYNNEI. Trimming left V 5 bases short and J 8 bases short, with 12 bases between. The CDR3 extends over 12 amino acids. The chain's CDR3 is CASSRTVREAFF. DNA for the CDR3: TGTGCCAGCAGTCGGACAGTGCGGGAAGCTTTCTTT.